This T cell receptor (beta chain) was captured in a study of blood T cell repertoires in COVID-19. Participants were placed into cohorts based on the clinical history they reported. Germline CDR1 is SGHKS and CDR2 is YYEKEE (reference sequence). V lost 4 bases and J lost 2; bases outside the gene matches: 14. This CDR3 contains 17 residues. The table came from immunoSEQ multiplex PCR; TCRdb's copy has only in-frame clones and leaves some out. This table holds nearly 300,000 clones, 89% found once. J is TRBJ2-7 and V is TRBV5-5, with 8 bases aligning to TRBD2. The TCR sequence derives from a woman aged 45-59 years who had been exposed to COVID-19. The sequenced sample was PBMCs or T cells enriched from blood (not recorded which). DNA of the CDR3: TGTGCCAGCAGCCCACAGCGGGGGAGCCCGAATGCCTACGAGCAGTACTTC. This sequence encodes CASSPQRGSPNAYEQYF.